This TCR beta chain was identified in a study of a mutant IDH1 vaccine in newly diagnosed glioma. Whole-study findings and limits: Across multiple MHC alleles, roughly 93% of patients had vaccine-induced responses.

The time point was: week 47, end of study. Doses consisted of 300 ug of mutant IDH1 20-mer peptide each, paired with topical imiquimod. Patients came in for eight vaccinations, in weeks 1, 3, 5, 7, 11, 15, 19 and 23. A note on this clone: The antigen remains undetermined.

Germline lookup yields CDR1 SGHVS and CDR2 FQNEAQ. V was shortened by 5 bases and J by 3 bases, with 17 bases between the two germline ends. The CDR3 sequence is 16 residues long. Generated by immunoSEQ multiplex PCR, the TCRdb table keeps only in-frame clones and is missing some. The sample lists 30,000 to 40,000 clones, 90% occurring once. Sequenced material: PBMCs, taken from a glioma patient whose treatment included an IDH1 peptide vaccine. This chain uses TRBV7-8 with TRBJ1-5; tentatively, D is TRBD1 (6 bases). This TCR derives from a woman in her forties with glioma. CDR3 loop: CASSPGGGAVNQPQHF. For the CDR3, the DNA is TGTGCCAGCAGCCCCGGCGGGGGGGCGGTCAATCAGCCCCAGCATTTT.